This T cell receptor (beta chain) was observed in a study of T cell changes during pregnancy in multiple sclerosis. This CDR3 is 12 amino acids long. Trimming took 6 bases from V and 7 from J, leaving 13 bases between them. Germline V CDR1 and CDR2: SQVTM, ANQGSEA. Repertoires were generated with immunoSEQ multiplex PCR, while TCRdb's copy carries only in-frame clones and drops some. The sample has 48,000 or so clones, 94% seen once. The receptor's source is a female donor with multiple sclerosis, enrolled in a pregnancy study. This chain connects TRBV29-1 to TRBJ2-1; D is perhaps TRBD1 (6 bases). Sequencing was performed on CD4+ T cells from peripheral blood mononuclear cells, taken in the first trimester of pregnancy. The CDR3 DNA reads as TGCAGCGTCGTCCAAGGGGGAAATGAGCAGTTCTTC. Translating gives CSVVQGGNEQFF.